These 9 T cell receptor beta chains came from one sample sequenced in a study of PD-1 blockade in classical Hodgkin lymphoma. Only in-frame clones appear in the TCRdb table, and some are missing; sequencing was by immunoSEQ multiplex PCR. The sample carries 35,000 to 55,000 clones, about 65% recorded once. All patients experienced relapse after autologous stem cell transplantation, and brentuximab vedotin exposure was variable. This specimen was peripheral blood mononuclear cells (PBMCs), taken before the second cycle of nivolumab. The source of these receptors is a human donor with classical Hodgkin lymphoma.

This chain links TRBV6-4 with TRBJ2-1, with TRBD1 matching 8 bases. In germline, CDR1 is MRHNA, CDR2 SNTAGT. This CDR3 is 14 amino acids long. The CDR3 region is CGSTGGSSYNEQFF. For the CDR3, the DNA is TGTGGCAGTACAGGGGGGAGCTCCTACAATGAGCAGTTCTTC.

This clone was seen once. The rearrangement links TRBV5-1 to TRBJ2-6; D is unclear. The V end was cut by 0 bases, the J end by 0 bases, with 4 bases between. This CDR3 has 15 residues. Germline assignment: CDR1 SGHRS and CDR2 YFSETQ. CDR3 DNA sequence: TGCGCCAGCAGCTTGGCCCTCTCTGGGGCCAACGTCCTGACTTTC. Amino acids: CASSLALSGANVLTF.

This chain uses TRBV5-5 with TRBJ2-3, with D unclear. The CDR3 runs 14 residues. Germline CDR1 and CDR2: SGHKS and YYEKEE (reference sequence). V was clipped by 3 bases and J by 1 base, with 9 bases between them. CDR3 sequence (DNA): TGTGCCAGCAGCTCAGACTGGGGCACAGATACGCAGTATTTT. The encoded protein is CASSSDWGTDTQYF.

This chain's CDR3 is CASGTGHQPQHF. The DNA for the CDR3 is TGTGCCAGCGGGACAGGGCATCAGCCCCAGCATTTT. The gene calls are TRBV25-1 and TRBJ1-5, with 9 bases aligning to TRBD1. The CDR3 consists of 12 residues. V lost 8 bases, J lost 5 bases, and 1 base stayed unmatched. Germline CDR1 is MGHDK and CDR2 is SYGVNS.

The chain links TRBV7-2 to TRBJ2-5, with 11 nucleotides matching TRBD2. With 0 bases clipped from V and 5 bases from J, the junction kept 5 bases outside the gene matches. The CDR3 totals 16 residues. Germline V gene data show CDR1 as SGHTA and CDR2 as FQGNSA. This CDR3 is CASSLASSGGRETQYF. DNA for the CDR3: TGTGCCAGCAGCTTAGCCTCTAGCGGGGGGAGGGAGACCCAGTACTTC.

The chain links TRBV5-6 to TRBJ1-6, with TRBD1 matching over 8 bases. This CDR3 comprises 14 residues. V lost 4 bases, J lost 6 bases, and 3 bases stayed unmatched. Germline V gives CDR1 SGHDT, CDR2 YYEEEE. Here the CDR3 DNA reads TGTGCCAGCAGCCGACAGGGGACTAATTCACCCCTCCACTTT. Translation: CASSRQGTNSPLHF.

The V and J genes are TRBV4-3 and TRBJ2-1; TRBD2 aligns across 9 bases. V shed 6 bases and J 10 bases; nucleotides not matched to a gene: 16. The CDR3 contains 16 residues. Germline CDR1 reads LGHNA; CDR2 reads YSLEER. The CDR3 region is CASSSGNSGSLGEQFF. The CDR3 nucleotides are TGCGCCAGCAGTTCCGGGAATAGCGGGAGCCTCGGGGAGCAGTTCTTC.

This clone has just a few counts. V gene TRBV7-9 combines with J gene TRBJ1-5, with D possibly matching TRBD1 (5 bases). This CDR3 comprises 15 residues. Germline V gene sequence: CDR1 SEHNR, CDR2 FQNEAQ (reference sequence). Trimming shortened V by 2 bases and J by 1 base, and 9 bases separated the two germline ends. The CDR3 DNA is TGTGCCAGCAGCTTATACCGGGACAGCAATCAGCCCCAGCATTTT. Its protein is CASSLYRDSNQPQHF.

The chain recombines TRBV9 with TRBJ1-1; TRBD1 aligns across 7 bases. This CDR3 comprises 15 residues. Germline V gene lookup returns CDR1 SGDLS and CDR2 YYNGEE. The junction had 7 bases not matched to a gene; V was cut back by 4 bases and J by 1 base. The CDR3, as DNA: TGTGCCAGCAGCATCCGGGACAGCCAGAACACTGAAGCTTTCTTT. Encoded protein: CASSIRDSQNTEAFF.